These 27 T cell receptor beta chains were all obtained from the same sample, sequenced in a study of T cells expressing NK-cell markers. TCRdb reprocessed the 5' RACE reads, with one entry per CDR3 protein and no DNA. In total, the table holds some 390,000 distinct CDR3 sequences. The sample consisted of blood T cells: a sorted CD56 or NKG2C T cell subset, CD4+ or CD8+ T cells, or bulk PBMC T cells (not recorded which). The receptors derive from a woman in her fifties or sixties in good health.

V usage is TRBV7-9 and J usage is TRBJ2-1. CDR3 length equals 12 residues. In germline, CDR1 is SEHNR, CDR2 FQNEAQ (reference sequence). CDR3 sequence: CASSGRNDEQFF.

The CDR3 here is CASRPNGTPNTQYF. The V gene is TRBV27, the J gene TRBJ2-3; TCRdb picks TRBD2, but there is no DNA to check that call. Germline loops: CDR1 MNHEY, CDR2 SMNVEV (reference sequence). This CDR3 has 14 residues.

CDR3 residues: CASSDGQKKLFF. J is TRBJ1-4 and V is TRBV6-2 or TRBV6-3; TCRdb calls TRBD1, which cannot be checked without DNA. Per the germline V gene, CDR1 is MNHEY and CDR2 is SVGEGT. This CDR3 comprises 12 residues.

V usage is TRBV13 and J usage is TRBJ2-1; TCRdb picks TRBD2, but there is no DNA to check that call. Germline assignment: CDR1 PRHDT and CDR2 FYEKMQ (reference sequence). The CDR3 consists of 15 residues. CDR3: CASSFAGTRGNEQFF.

CDR3 sequence reads: CASSGPGDSSGYTF. This chain joins TRBV6-1 and TRBJ1-2; the TCRdb D gene call, TRBD1, has no DNA to confirm it. Per the germline V gene, CDR1 is MNHNS and CDR2 is SASEGT. There are 14 residues in the CDR3.

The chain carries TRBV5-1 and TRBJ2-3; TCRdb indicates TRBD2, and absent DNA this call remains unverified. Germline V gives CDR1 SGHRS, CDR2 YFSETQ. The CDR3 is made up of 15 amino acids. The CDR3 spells CASSPGLAPTDTQYF.

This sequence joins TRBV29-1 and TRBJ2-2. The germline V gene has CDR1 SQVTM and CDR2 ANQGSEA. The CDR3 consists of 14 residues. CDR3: CSVHSPEHTGELFF.

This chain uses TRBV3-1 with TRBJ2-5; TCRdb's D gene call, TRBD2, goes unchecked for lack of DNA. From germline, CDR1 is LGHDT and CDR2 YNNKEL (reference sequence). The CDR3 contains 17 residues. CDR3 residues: CASSHTLGGSGQETQYF.

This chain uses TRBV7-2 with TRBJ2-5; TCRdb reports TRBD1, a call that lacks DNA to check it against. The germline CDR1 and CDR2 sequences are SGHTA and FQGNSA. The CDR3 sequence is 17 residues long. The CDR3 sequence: CASSSGTGMGTQETQYF.

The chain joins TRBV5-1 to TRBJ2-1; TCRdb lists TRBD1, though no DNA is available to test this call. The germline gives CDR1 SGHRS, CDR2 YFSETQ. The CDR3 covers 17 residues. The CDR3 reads CASSKRSGGSRYNEQFF.

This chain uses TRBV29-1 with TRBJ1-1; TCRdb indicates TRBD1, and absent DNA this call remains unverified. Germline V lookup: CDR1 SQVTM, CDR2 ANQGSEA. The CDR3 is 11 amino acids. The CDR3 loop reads CSAPGVTEAFF.

The CDR3 spells CASSWGREQYF. This chain joins TRBV6-6 and TRBJ2-7. This CDR3 has 11 residues. CDR1 MNHNY and CDR2 SVGAGI come from the germline V gene (reference sequence).

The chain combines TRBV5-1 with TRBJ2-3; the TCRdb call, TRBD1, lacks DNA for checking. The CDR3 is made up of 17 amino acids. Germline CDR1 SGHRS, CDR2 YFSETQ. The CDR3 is CASSSTGRGESTDTQYF. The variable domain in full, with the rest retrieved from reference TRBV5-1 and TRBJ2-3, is KAGVTQTPRYLIKTRGQQVTLSCSPISGHRSVSWYQQTPGQGLQFLFEYFSETQRNKGNFPGRFSGRQFSNSRSEMNVSTLELGDSALYLCASSSTGRGESTDTQYFGPGTRLTVL.

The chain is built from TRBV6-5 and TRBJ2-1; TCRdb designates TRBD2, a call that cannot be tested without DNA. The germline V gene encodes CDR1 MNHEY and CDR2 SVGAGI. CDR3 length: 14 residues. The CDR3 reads CASRLAGSSNEQFF.

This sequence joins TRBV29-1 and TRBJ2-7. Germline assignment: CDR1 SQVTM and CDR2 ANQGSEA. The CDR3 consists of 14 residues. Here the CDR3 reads CSVEVTQDTYEQYF.

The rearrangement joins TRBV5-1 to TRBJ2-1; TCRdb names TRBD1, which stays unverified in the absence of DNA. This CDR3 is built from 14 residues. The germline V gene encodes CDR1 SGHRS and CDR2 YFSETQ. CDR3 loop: CASSLSGQGDEQFF.

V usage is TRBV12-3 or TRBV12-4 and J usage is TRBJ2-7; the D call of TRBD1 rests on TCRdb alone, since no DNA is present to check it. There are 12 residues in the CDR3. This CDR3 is CASTRGRYEQYF.

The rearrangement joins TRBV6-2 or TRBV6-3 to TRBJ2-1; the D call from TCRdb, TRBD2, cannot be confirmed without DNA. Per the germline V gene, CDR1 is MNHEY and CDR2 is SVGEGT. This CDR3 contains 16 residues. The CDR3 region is CASSPGLALIDNEQFF.

Here the CDR3 reads CASSVGGARNYGYTF. The J gene is TRBJ1-2, the V gene TRBV9; with no DNA, the TCRdb D assignment of TRBD1 cannot be verified. CDR3 length: 15 residues. Per germline, CDR1 SGDLS and CDR2 YYNGEE. The full variable domain, rest sourced from reference TRBV9 and TRBJ1-2, is DSGVTQTPKHLITATGQRVTLRCSPRSGDLSVYWYQQSLDQGLQFLIQYYNGEERAKGNILERFSAQQFPDLHSELNLSSLELGDSALYFCASSVGGARNYGYTFGSGTRLTVV.

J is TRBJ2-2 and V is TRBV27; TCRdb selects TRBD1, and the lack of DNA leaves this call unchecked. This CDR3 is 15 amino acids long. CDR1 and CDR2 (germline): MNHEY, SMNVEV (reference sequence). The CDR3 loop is CASSLRGVDTGELFF.

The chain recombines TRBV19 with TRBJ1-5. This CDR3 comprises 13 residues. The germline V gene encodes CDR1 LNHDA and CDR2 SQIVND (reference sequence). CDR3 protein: CASSIDGEEPQHF.

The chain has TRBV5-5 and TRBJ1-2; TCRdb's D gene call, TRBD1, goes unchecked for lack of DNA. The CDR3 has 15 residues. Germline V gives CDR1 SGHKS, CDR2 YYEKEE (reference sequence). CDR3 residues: CASSLVGQGTGGYTF.

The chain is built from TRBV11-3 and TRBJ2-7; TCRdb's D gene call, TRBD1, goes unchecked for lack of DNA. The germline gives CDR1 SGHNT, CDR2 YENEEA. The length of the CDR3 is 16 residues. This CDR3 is CASSLGGTSTTYEQYF.

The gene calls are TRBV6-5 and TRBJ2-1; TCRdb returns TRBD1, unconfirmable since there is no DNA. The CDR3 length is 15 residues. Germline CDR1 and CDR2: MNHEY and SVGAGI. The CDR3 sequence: CASSYSTGASNEQFF.

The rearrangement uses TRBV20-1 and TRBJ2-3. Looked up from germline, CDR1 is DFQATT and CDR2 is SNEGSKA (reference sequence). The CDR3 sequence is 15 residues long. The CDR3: CSARAQPPSTDTQYF.

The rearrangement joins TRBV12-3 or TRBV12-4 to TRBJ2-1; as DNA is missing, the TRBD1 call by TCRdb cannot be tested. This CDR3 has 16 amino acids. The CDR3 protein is CASSFVVSAAPNEQFF.

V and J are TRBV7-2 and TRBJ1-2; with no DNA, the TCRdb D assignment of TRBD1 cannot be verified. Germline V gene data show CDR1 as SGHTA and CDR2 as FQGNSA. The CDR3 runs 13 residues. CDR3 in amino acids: CASRDTTNYGYTF.